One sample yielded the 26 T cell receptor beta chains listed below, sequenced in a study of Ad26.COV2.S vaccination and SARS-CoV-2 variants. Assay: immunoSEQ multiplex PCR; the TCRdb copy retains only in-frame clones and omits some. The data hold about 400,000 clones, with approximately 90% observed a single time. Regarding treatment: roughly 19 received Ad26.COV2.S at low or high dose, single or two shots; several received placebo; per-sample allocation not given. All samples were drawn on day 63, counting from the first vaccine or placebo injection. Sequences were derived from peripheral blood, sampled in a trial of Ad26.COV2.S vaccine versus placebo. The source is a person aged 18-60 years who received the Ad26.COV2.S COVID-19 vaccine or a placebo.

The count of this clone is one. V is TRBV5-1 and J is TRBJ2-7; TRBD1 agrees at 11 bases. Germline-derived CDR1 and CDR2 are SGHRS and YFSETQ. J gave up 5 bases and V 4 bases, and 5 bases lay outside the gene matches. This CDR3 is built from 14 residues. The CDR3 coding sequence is TGCGCCAGCAGCCGGGACAGGGGGGCGGACGAGCAGTACTTC. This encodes CASSRDRGADEQYF. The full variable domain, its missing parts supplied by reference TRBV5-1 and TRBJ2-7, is KAGVTQTPRYLIKTRGQQVTLSCSPISGHRSVSWYQQTPGQGLQFLFEYFSETQRNKGNFPGRFSGRQFSNSRSEMNVSTLELGDSALYLCASSRDRGADEQYFGPGTRLTVT.

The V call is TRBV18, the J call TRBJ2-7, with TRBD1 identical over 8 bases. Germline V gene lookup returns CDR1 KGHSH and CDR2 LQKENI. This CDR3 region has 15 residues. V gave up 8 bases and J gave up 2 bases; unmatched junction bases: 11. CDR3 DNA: TGTGCCAGCACAGACCAGCAGGGGGCGACCTACGAGCAGTACTTC. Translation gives CASTDQQGATYEQYF.

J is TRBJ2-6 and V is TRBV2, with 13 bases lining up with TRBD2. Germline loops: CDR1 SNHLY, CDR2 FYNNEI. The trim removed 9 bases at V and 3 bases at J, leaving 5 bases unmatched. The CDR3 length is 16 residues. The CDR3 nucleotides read TGTGCCAGACTAGCGGGAGGGCCCGGTGGGGCCAACGTCCTGACTTTC. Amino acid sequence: CARLAGGPGGANVLTF. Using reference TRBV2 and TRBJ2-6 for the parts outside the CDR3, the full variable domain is EPEVTQTPSHQVTQMGQEVILRCVPISNHLYFYWYRQILGQKVEFLVSFYNNEISEKSEIFDDQFSVERPDGSNFTLKIRSTKLEDSAMYFCARLAGGPGGANVLTFGAGSRLTVL.

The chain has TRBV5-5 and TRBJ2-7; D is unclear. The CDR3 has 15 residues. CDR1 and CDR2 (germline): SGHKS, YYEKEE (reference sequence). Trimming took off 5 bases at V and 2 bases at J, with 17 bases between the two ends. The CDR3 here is CASSPTPHRPYEQYF. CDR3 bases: TGTGCCAGCAGTCCTACGCCCCACCGGCCCTACGAGCAGTACTTC.

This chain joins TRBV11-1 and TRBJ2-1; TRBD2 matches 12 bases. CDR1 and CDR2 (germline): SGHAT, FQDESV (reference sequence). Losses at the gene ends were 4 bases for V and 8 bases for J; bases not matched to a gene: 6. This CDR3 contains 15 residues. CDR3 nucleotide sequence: TGTGCCAGCAGCTCCGGACTAGCGGGATTACATGAGCAGTTCTTC. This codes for CASSSGLAGLHEQFF.

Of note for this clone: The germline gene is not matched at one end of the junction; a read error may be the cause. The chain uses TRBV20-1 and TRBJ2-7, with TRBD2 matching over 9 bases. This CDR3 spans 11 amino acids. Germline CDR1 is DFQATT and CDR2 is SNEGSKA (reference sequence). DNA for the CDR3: TGCAGTGCTAGACATAGCGGGAGTCGGCACTTC. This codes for CSARHSGSRHF.

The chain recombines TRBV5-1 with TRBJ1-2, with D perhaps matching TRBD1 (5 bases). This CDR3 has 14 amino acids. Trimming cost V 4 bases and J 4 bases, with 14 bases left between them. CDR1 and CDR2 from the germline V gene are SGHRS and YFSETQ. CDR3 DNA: TGCGCCAGCAGCCGCTCCGTTAGGGGCTATGGCTACACCTTC. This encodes CASSRSVRGYGYTF.

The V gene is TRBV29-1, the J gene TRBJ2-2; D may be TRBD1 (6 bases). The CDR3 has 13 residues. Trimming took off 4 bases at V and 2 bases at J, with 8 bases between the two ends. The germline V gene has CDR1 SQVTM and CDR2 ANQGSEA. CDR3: CSVARGNTGELFF. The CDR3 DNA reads TGCAGCGTTGCCAGGGGAAACACCGGGGAGCTGTTTTTT.

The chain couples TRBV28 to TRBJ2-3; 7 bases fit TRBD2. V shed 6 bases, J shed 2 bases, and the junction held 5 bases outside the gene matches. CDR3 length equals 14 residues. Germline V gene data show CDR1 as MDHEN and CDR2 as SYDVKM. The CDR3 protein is CASSSLADTDTQYF. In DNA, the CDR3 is TGTGCCAGCAGCTCTCTAGCGGACACAGATACGCAGTATTTT.

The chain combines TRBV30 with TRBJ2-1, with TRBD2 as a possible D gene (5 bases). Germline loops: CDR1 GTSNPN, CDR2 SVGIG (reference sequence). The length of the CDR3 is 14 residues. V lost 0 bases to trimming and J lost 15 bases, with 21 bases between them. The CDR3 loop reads CAWSVQRPPGIGFF. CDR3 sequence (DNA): TGTGCCTGGAGTGTACAGCGCCCCCCGGGGATTGGGTTCTTC.

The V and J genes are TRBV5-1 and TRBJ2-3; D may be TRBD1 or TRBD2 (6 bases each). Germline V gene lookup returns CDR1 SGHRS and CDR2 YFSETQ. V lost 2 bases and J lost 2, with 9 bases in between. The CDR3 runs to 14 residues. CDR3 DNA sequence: TGCGCCAGCAGCTTTGGGGGGCCCACAGATACGCAGTATTTT. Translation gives CASSFGGPTDTQYF.

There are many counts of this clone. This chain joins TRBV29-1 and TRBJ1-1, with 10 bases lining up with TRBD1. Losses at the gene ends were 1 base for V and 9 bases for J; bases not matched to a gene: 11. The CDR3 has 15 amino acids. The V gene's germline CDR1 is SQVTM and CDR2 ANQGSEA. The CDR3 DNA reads TGCAGCGTTGAAGGGACCGGGGACAGGGGAGTACAAGCTTTCTTT. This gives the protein CSVEGTGDRGVQAFF.

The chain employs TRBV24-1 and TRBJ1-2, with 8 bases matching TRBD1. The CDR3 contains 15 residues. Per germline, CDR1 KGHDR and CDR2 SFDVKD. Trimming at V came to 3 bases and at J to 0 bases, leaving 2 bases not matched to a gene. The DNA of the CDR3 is TGTGCCACCAGTGATCCGGGACAGGCTAACTATGGCTACACCTTC. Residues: CATSDPGQANYGYTF.

The CDR3 sequence: CAWMFMHEAFF. In nucleotides, the CDR3 is TGTGCCTGGATGTTCATGCATGAAGCTTTCTTT. The chain uses TRBV30 and TRBJ1-1; D remains unclear. The CDR3 totals 11 residues. Trimming shortened V by 4 bases and J by 7 bases, and 10 bases separated the two germline ends. Germline-derived CDR1 and CDR2 are GTSNPN and SVGIG (reference sequence). Supplemented by reference TRBV30 and TRBJ1-1, the full variable domain reads SQTIHQWPATLVQPVGSPLSLECTVEGTSNPNLYWYRQAAGRGLQLLFYSVGIGQISSEVPQNLSASRPQDRQFILSSKKLLLSDSGFYLCAWMFMHEAFFGQGTRLTVV.

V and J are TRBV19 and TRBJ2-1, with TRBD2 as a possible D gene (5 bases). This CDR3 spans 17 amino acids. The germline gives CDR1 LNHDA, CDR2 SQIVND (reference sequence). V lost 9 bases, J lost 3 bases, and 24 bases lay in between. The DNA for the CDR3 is TGTGCCAGCAGTCCTCCCGGAGGAGCGATAGGCTACAATGAGCAGTTCTTC. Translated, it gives CASSPPGGAIGYNEQFF.

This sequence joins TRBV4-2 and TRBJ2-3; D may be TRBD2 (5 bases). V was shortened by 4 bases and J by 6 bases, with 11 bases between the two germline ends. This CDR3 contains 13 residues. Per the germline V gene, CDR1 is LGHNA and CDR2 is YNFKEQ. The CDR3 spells CASSLGREDTQYF. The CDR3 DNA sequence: TGTGCCAGCAGCCTTGGAAGGGAGGATACGCAGTATTTT.

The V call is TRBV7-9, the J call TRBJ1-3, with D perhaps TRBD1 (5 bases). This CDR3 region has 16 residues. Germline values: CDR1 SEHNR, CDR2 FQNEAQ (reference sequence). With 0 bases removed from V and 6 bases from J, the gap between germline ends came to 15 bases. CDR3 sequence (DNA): TGTGCCAGCAGCTTAGCGTCGGCAGGGCTTGAAAACACCATATATTTT. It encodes CASSLASAGLENTIYF.

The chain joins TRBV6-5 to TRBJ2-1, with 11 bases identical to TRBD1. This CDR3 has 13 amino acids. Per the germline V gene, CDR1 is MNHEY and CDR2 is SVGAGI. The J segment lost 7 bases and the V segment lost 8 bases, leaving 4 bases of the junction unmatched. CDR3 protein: CASGGQGGNEQFF. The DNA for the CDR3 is TGTGCCAGCGGGGGACAGGGGGGGAATGAGCAGTTCTTC.

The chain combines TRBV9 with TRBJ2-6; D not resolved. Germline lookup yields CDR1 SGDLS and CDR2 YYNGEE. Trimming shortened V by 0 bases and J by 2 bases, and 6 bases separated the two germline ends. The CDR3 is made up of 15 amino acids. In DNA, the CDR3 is TGTGCCAGCAGCGTAGGGCCGACTGGGGCCAACGTCCTGACTTTC. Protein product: CASSVGPTGANVLTF.

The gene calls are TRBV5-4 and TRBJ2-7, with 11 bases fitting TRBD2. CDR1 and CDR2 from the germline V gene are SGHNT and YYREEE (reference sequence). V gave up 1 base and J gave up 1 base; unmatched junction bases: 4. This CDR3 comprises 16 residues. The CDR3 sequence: CASSLLAGGISYEQYF. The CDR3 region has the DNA TGTGCCAGCAGCTTGCTAGCGGGAGGCATATCCTACGAGCAGTACTTC. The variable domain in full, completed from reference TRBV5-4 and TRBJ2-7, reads ETGVTQSPTHLIKTRGQQVTLRCSSQSGHNTVSWYQQALGQGPQFIFQYYREEENGRGNFPPRFSGLQFPNYSSELNVNALELDDSALYLCASSLLAGGISYEQYFGPGTRLTVT.

The CDR3 region has the DNA TGTGCCTGGACGGGTCGGCCACCCAAGTGGCAAGAGACCCAGTACTTC. Translating gives CAWTGRPPKWQETQYF. This sequence joins TRBV30 and TRBJ2-5; D is undetermined. The CDR3 spans 16 residues. Germline-derived CDR1 and CDR2 are GTSNPN and SVGIG (reference sequence). Between the trimmed V and J ends, which lost 4 bases and 2 bases, there was a span of 20 bases.

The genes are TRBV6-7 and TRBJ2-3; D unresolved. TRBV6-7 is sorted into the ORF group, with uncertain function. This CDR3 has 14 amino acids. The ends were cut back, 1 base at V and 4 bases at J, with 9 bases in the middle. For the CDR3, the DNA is TGTGCCAGCAGTTACTTCGGGTGGGCAGATACGCAGTATTTT. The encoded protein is CASSYFGWADTQYF.

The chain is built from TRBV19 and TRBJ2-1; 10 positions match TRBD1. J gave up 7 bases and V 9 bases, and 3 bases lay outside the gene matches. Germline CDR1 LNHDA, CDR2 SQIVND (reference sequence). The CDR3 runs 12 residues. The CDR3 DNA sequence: TGTGCCAGCGGGACAGGGGTTAATGAGCAGTTCTTC. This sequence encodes CASGTGVNEQFF.

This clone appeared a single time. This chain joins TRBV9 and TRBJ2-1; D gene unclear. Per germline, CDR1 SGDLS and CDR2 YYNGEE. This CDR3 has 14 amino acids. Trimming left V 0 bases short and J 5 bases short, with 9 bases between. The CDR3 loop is CASSVAPKDNEQFF. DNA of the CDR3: TGTGCCAGCAGCGTAGCCCCTAAGGACAATGAGCAGTTCTTC.

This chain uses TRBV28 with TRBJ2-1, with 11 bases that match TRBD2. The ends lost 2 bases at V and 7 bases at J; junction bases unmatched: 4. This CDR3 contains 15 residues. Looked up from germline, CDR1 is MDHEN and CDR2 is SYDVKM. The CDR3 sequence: CASSLELAGVNEQFF. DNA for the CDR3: TGTGCCAGCAGTTTAGAACTAGCGGGAGTAAATGAGCAGTTCTTC. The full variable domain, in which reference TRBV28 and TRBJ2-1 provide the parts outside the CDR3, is DVKVTQSSRYLVKRTGEKVFLECVQDMDHENMFWYRQDPGLGLRLIYFSYDVKMKEKGDIPEGYSVSREKKERFSLILESASTNQTSMYLCASSLELAGVNEQFFGPGTRLTVL.

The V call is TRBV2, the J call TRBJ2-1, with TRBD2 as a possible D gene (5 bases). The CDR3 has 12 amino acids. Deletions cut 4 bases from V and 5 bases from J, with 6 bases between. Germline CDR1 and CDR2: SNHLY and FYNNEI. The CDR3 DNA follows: TGTGCCAGCAGTGCCGGGAACAATGAGCAGTTCTTC. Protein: CASSAGNNEQFF.